The 10 T cell receptor beta chains below come from one sample, sequenced in a study of technical replicates of blood from a handful of donors (dated by TCRdb to 2016 to 2017). The receptor library was made with the immunoSEQ multiplex PCR assay. Sourced from immuneACCESS, this table was stored by TCRdb with only in-frame sequences that have V and J called. A share of the clones is absent; for the studies checked, an unresolved V gene accounts for under half, and the remainder has no known explanation. For this sample the table gives tens of thousands of clones, of which about nine tenths were detected only once. In total, the top ten clones hold under 0.5% of the sample. The sequenced sample was T cells isolated from PBMCs. The receptors were sampled from a human donor in good health.

The chain couples TRBV15 to TRBJ2-7; TRBD2 is a possible D gene (5 bases). Deletions cut 0 bases from V and 2 bases from J, with 14 bases between. Germline lookup yields CDR1 LNHNV and CDR2 YYDKDF (reference sequence). The CDR3 totals 16 residues. This CDR3 is CATSREAGGLTYEQYF. The CDR3 DNA is TGTGCCACCAGCAGAGAGGCGGGCGGTCTGACCTACGAGCAGTACTTC.

The genes are TRBV7-3 and TRBJ2-1, with TRBD2 identical over 11 bases. The V segment lost 5 bases and the J segment 3 bases; nucleotides outside the gene matches: 3. CDR1 is SGHTA and CDR2 is FQGTGA in the germline V gene. The CDR3 is 15 amino acids. The DNA of the CDR3 is TGTGCCAGCAGCCTCGGGACTAGCGGCTACAATGAGCAGTTCTTC. It specifies CASSLGTSGYNEQFF.

V is TRBV28 and J is TRBJ2-7, with D possibly being TRBD1 (6 bases). CDR1 is MDHEN and CDR2 is SYDVKM in the germline V gene. Trimming stripped 5 bases from V and 4 bases from J, with 15 bases between. The CDR3 has 14 amino acids. The CDR3 sequence is CASSLPGERYEQYF. In DNA form, the CDR3 reads TGTGCCAGCAGTCTCCCAGGGGAACGGTACGAGCAGTACTTC.

This chain connects TRBV18 to TRBJ1-3, with 8 bases fitting TRBD1. The CDR3 covers 14 residues. Germline assignment: CDR1 KGHSH and CDR2 LQKENI. J gave up 3 bases and V 5 bases, and 3 bases lay outside the gene matches. The CDR3, as DNA: TGTGCCAGCTCAGAGGGACAGGTTGGAAACACCATATATTTT. Its translation is CASSEGQVGNTIYF.

CDR3: CASSLVETALYGYTF. The CDR3 DNA reads as TGCGCCAGCAGCTTGGTGGAGACAGCCCTCTATGGCTACACCTTC. The chain is built from TRBV5-1 and TRBJ1-2, with D tentatively TRBD1 (5 bases). In germline, CDR1 is SGHRS, CDR2 YFSETQ. V was trimmed by 0 bases and J by 4 bases, leaving 13 bases between them. This CDR3 spans 15 amino acids.

The J gene is TRBJ2-7, the V gene TRBV5-5; D is perhaps TRBD1 (6 bases). The CDR3 is made up of 15 amino acids. Looked up from germline, CDR1 is SGHKS and CDR2 is YYEKEE (reference sequence). The germline V and J ends were trimmed by 0 bases and 2 bases, with 12 bases remaining between them. The CDR3 here is CASSLEAQGPYEQYF. CDR3 DNA: TGTGCCAGCAGCTTGGAGGCACAGGGCCCCTACGAGCAGTACTTC. Looking up the rest from reference TRBV5-5 and TRBJ2-7 gives the full variable domain: DAGVTQSPTHLIKTRGQQVTLRCSPISGHKSVSWYQQVLGQGPQFIFQYYEKEERGRGNFPDRFSARQFPNYSSELNVNALLLGDSALYLCASSLEAQGPYEQYFGPGTRLTVT.

The chain joins TRBV6-1 to TRBJ2-7; 7 bases are shared with TRBD1. V dropped 2 bases and J dropped 2; count of bases not matched to a gene: 3. The CDR3 sequence is 14 residues long. The germline gives CDR1 MNHNS, CDR2 SASEGT. The CDR3 DNA is TGTGCCAGCAGTGAATATGGGACAGCCTACGAGCAGTACTTC. It encodes CASSEYGTAYEQYF.

V is TRBV29-1 and J is TRBJ1-1, with a weak D call TRBD1 (5 bases). Trimming stripped 4 bases from V and 1 base from J, with 13 bases between. The CDR3 is made up of 14 amino acids. Germline V gene data show CDR1 as SQVTM and CDR2 as ANQGSEA. CDR3 bases: TGCAGCGTTGGTATTCCCGGACAGAACACTGAAGCTTTCTTT. This translates into CSVGIPGQNTEAFF.

This chain connects TRBV5-1 to TRBJ1-2; 8 bases match TRBD1. The V gene end was trimmed by 0 bases and the J gene end by 7 bases; junction bases not matched to a gene: 8. This CDR3 has 15 residues. Germline V gene data show CDR1 as SGHRS and CDR2 as YFSETQ. CDR3 loop: CASSLGSTGVGGYTF. The CDR3 bases are TGCGCCAGCAGCTTGGGGTCGACAGGGGTGGGTGGCTACACCTTC.

This clone turned up a few times. The chain links TRBV5-4 to TRBJ2-6; D not certain. The CDR3 contains 14 residues. Between the trimmed V and J ends, which lost 1 base and 4 bases, there was a span of 6 bases. CDR1 and CDR2 from the germline V gene are SGHNT and YYREEE (reference sequence). CDR3 nucleotides: TGTGCCAGCAGCTTGTCCAGGGGGGCCAACGTCCTGACTTTC. Protein product: CASSLSRGANVLTF.